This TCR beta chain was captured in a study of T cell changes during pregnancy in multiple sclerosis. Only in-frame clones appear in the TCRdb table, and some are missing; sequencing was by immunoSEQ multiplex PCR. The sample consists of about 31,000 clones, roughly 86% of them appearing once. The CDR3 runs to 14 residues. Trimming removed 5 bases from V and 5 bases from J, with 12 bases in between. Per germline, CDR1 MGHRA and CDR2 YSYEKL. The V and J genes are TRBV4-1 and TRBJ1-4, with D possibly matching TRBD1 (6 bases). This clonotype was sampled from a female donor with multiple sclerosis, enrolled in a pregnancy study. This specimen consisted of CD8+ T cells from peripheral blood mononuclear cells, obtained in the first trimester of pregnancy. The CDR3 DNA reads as TGCGCCAGCAGCGAAAGGGGGGGAAATGAAAAACTGTTTTTT. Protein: CASSERGGNEKLFF.